These 9 T cell receptor beta chains came from one sample sequenced in a study of T cell changes during pregnancy in multiple sclerosis. Libraries were prepared by immunoSEQ multiplex PCR; TCRdb keeps only in-frame clonotypes and omits some of them. There are just under 80,000 clones in the sample; over 85% occur only once, and 0.65% to 0.95% lies in the top ten. This specimen was peripheral blood, taken in the second trimester of pregnancy. The receptors derive from a female donor in good health, enrolled as a control in a pregnancy study.

The chain recombines TRBV5-1 with TRBJ2-2; 11 positions match TRBD2. This CDR3 is 15 amino acids long. Germline V lookup: CDR1 SGHRS, CDR2 YFSETQ. V trimming: 2 bases; J trimming: 4 bases; junction bases outside the gene matches: 1. This CDR3 is CASSFTSGGTGELFF. CDR3 coding DNA: TGCGCCAGCAGCTTTACTAGCGGGGGCACCGGGGAGCTGTTTTTT.

The chain joins TRBV14 to TRBJ1-3; D remains unclear. Per the germline V gene, CDR1 is SGHDN and CDR2 is FVKESK. The CDR3 has 15 amino acids. V was cut by 4 bases and J by 8 bases, with 18 bases left in between. The CDR3 spells CASSPTRGSADTIYF. The CDR3 DNA reads as TGTGCCAGCAGCCCTACACGGGGTTCGGCGGACACCATATATTTT.

This chain connects TRBV13 to TRBJ2-2; 7 bases match TRBD1. Germline-derived CDR1 and CDR2 are PRHDT and FYEKMQ (reference sequence). The J segment lost 4 bases and the V segment lost 4 bases, leaving 6 bases of the junction unmatched. The CDR3 covers 15 residues. CDR3 bases: TGTGCCAGCAGCTATGACAGGGCGGGCACCGGGGAGCTGTTTTTT. This encodes CASSYDRAGTGELFF.

The CDR3 is CASSQPGQILGYTF. In nucleotides, the CDR3 is TGCGCCAGCAGCCAACCGGGACAGATTCTTGGCTACACCTTC. The rearrangement uses TRBV4-3 and TRBJ1-2; 7 bases are shared with TRBD1. J lost 7 bases, V lost 2 bases, and 7 bases had no gene match. Germline-derived CDR1 and CDR2 are LGHNA and YSLEER. This CDR3 comprises 14 residues.

The chain links TRBV7-2 to TRBJ1-2, with D possibly being TRBD1 (5 bases). Germline lookup yields CDR1 SGHTA and CDR2 FQGNSA. V was shortened by 4 bases and J by 4 bases, with 16 bases between the two germline ends. CDR3 length: 15 residues. The DNA for the CDR3 is TGTGCCAGCAGCTCCGAACCTATGGGGGGCTATGGCTACACCTTC. Protein: CASSSEPMGGYGYTF.

The chain has TRBV4-1 and TRBJ2-7; D is perhaps TRBD2 (6 bases). The CDR3 extends over 13 amino acids. Germline V gives CDR1 MGHRA, CDR2 YSYEKL. Trimming stripped 3 bases from V and 4 bases from J, with 10 bases between. The CDR3 is CASSHLGGYEQYF. The DNA of the CDR3 is TGCGCCAGCAGCCACCTTGGGGGGTACGAGCAGTACTTC.

The V gene is TRBV7-9, the J gene TRBJ1-2; TRBD1 matches at 7 bases. CDR3 size: 14 residues. Germline V gene lookup returns CDR1 SEHNR and CDR2 FQNEAQ (reference sequence). With V trimmed by 5 bases and J by 7 bases, 10 bases remained unmatched. The CDR3 here is CASSIVQGESGYTF. The CDR3 bases are TGTGCCAGCAGCATCGTCCAGGGGGAAAGTGGCTACACCTTC.

This clone occurred once. V usage is TRBV5-4 and J usage is TRBJ1-1, with TRBD1 matching over 11 bases. The CDR3 has 16 residues. Looked up from germline, CDR1 is SGHNT and CDR2 is YYREEE (reference sequence). V dropped 9 bases and J dropped 0; count of bases not matched to a gene: 10. The CDR3 nucleotides read TGTGCCACAAGGACAGGGGGCTTTGGGATGAACACTGAAGCTTTCTTT. Translation gives CATRTGGFGMNTEAFF.

J is TRBJ2-5 and V is TRBV9; 7 bases match TRBD2. The ends lost 0 bases at V and 3 bases at J; junction bases unmatched: 8. Germline-derived CDR1 and CDR2 are SGDLS and YYNGEE. The CDR3 loop spans 16 amino acids. CDR3 in DNA: TGTGCCAGCAGCGTAGAGGGTAGCGGGCCTGAAGAGACCCAGTACTTC. The encoded protein is CASSVEGSGPEETQYF.